These 10 T cell receptor beta chains were sequenced from one sample in a study of shared clonotypes between healthy human individuals. Repertoires were generated with immunoSEQ multiplex PCR, while TCRdb's copy carries only in-frame clones and drops some. The sample records 2 million to 3 million clones, 90% to 95% being singletons. Specimen: naive CD4+ T cells sorted from blood. Subset described: CD45RA+ positively selected. The source of these receptors is a man between 18 and 35 years old in good health.

In the case of this clone: Other nucleotide sequences in the sample specify the same CDR3. This chain links TRBV2 with TRBJ2-1; no firm D call. V gave up 4 bases and J gave up 0 bases, with 4 bases separating them. The CDR3 loop spans 13 amino acids. The germline gives CDR1 SNHLY, CDR2 FYNNEI. CDR3 in amino acids: CASSALSYNEQFF. The CDR3 DNA is TGTGCCAGCAGTGCCCTCTCCTACAATGAGCAGTTCTTC.

The rearrangement links TRBV2 to TRBJ1-5; no reliable D call. Germline CDR1 and CDR2: SNHLY and FYNNEI. V dropped 6 bases and J dropped 5 bases, with 11 bases sitting between them. The CDR3 totals 13 residues. CDR3 in amino acids: CASSPGSYQPQHF. The DNA for the CDR3 is TGTGCCAGCAGCCCCGGGAGTTATCAGCCCCAGCATTTT.

This chain joins TRBV6-6 and TRBJ2-6; D remains unclear. There are 13 residues in the CDR3. Between the trimmed V and J ends, which lost 7 bases and 2 bases, there was a span of 6 bases. Germline V lookup: CDR1 MNHNY, CDR2 SVGAGI (reference sequence). The CDR3 spells CASTQAGANVLTF. In nucleotides, the CDR3 is TGTGCCAGCACCCAGGCTGGGGCCAACGTCCTGACTTTC.

The V and J genes are TRBV5-1 and TRBJ2-3; the match to TRBD2 covers 8 bases. J gave up 0 bases and V 4 bases, and 10 bases lay outside the gene matches. The CDR3 runs 17 residues. CDR1 and CDR2 from the germline V gene are SGHRS and YFSETQ. The CDR3, as DNA: TGCGCCAGCAGCGGCGGGGGGCCGCTACGGAGCACAGATACGCAGTATTTT. It translates to CASSGGGPLRSTDTQYF.

The chain uses TRBV7-6 and TRBJ2-7; 9 positions match TRBD1. The CDR3 runs to 17 residues. V lost 1 base to trimming and J lost 3 bases; unmatched junction nucleotides: 10. Germline CDR1 is SGHVS and CDR2 is FNYEAQ. The CDR3 DNA follows: TGTGCCAGCAGCTTAGATTCTCCGGGACAGGGTTACTACGAGCAGTACTTC. Translation: CASSLDSPGQGYYEQYF. The full variable domain, in which reference TRBV7-6 and TRBJ2-7 provide the parts outside the CDR3, is GAGVSQSPRYKVTKRGQDVALRCDPISGHVSLYWYRQALGQGPEFLTYFNYEAQQDKSGLPNDRFSAERPEGSISTLTIQRTEQRDSAMYRCASSLDSPGQGYYEQYFGPGTRLTVT.

J is TRBJ1-4 and V is TRBV6-6; D is perhaps TRBD1 (6 bases). Germline values: CDR1 MNHNY, CDR2 SVGAGI (reference sequence). V lost 7 bases, J lost 3 bases, and 12 bases lay in between. The CDR3 runs to 14 residues. Written as DNA, the CDR3 is TGTGCCAGCACCATGGGACATCCTAATGAAAAACTGTTTTTT. Protein product: CASTMGHPNEKLFF.

The genes are TRBV10-3 and TRBJ2-5; no definite D call. The CDR3 is made up of 12 amino acids. CDR1 and CDR2 (germline): ENHRY, SYGVKD. With 10 bases removed from V and 1 base from J, the gap between germline ends came to 10 bases. CDR3 in amino acids: CASKGPQETQYF. The CDR3 nucleotides read TGTGCCAGCAAAGGACCCCAAGAGACCCAGTACTTC.

This chain connects TRBV18 to TRBJ2-1; a possible D gene is TRBD2 (5 bases). CDR1 is KGHSH and CDR2 is LQKENI in the germline V gene. Trimming shortened V by 4 bases and J by 9 bases, and 16 bases separated the two germline ends. The CDR3 is 14 amino acids. The CDR3: CASSLQDLAGEQFF. The CDR3 region has the DNA TGTGCCAGCTCACTCCAGGACCTAGCCGGTGAGCAGTTCTTC.

V and J are TRBV11-1 and TRBJ1-1; D remains ambiguous. The CDR3 runs 14 residues. The ends were cut back, 3 bases at V and 8 bases at J, with 16 bases in the middle. Germline V lookup: CDR1 SGHAT, CDR2 FQDESV (reference sequence). The CDR3 sequence is CASSFGQNGREAFF. The CDR3 DNA reads TGTGCCAGCAGCTTTGGGCAGAACGGAAGAGAAGCTTTCTTT.

The chain links TRBV7-9 to TRBJ1-4; the match to TRBD1 covers 7 bases. Germline lookup yields CDR1 SEHNR and CDR2 FQNEAQ (reference sequence). The junction had 8 bases not matched to a gene; V was cut back by 5 bases and J by 8 bases. This CDR3 spans 14 amino acids. CDR3 sequence reads: CASSPGTVREKLFF. The DNA for the CDR3 is TGTGCCAGCAGCCCCGGGACAGTTCGAGAAAAACTGTTTTTT.